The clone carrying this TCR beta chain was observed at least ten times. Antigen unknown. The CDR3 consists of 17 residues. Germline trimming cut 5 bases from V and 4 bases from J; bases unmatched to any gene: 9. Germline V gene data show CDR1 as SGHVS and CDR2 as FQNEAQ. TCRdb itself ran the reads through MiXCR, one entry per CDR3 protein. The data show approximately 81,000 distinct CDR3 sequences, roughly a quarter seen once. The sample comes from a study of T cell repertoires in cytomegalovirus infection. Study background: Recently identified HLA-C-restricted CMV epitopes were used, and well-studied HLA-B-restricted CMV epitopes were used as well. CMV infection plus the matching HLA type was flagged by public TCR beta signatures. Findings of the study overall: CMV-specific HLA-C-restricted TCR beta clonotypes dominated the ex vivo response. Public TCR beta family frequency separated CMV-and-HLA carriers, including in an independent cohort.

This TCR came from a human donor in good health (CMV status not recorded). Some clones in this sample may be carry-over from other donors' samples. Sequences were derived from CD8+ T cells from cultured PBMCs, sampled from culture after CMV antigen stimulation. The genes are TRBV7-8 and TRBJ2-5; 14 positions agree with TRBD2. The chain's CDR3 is CASSTGLAGVKPETQYF. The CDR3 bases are TGTGCCAGCAGCACGGGACTAGCGGGAGTTAAACCAGAGACCCAGTACTTC.